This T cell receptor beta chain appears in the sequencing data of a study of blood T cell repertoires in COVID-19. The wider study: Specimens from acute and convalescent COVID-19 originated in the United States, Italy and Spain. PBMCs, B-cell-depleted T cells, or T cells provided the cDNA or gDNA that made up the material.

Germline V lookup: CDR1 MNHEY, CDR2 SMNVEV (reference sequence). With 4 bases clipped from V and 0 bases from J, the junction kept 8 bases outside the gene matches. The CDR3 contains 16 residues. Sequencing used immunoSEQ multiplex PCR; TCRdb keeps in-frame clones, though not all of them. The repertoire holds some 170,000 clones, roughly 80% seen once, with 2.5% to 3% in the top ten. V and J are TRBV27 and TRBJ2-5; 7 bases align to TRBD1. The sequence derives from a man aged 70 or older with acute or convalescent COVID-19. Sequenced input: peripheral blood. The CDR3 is CASSSWAGGNQETQYF. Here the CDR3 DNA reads TGTGCCAGCAGTTCGTGGGCAGGGGGTAACCAAGAGACCCAGTACTTC.